Detailed here is one T cell receptor beta chain. Germline CDR1 SGHRS, CDR2 YFSETQ. Trimming pared 0 bases from V and 2 bases from J, leaving 12 bases between. The CDR3 extends over 17 amino acids. This record belongs to a study of control samples from healthy donors and cancer patients. TCRdb's table, derived via immunoSEQ multiplex PCR, lists solely in-frame clones and lacks some. The sample holds roughly 20,000 clones, roughly 85% seen once. The origin of this receptor is a man aged 80 or over with head and neck cancer. The sample taken for sequencing was PBMCs. This rearrangement joins TRBV5-1 to TRBJ1-6, with a possible D match to TRBD1 (5 bases). Here the CDR3 DNA reads TGCGCCAGCAGCTTGGAGGCTCAGGGACCCTATAATTCACCCCTCCACTTT. It codes for CASSLEAQGPYNSPLHF.